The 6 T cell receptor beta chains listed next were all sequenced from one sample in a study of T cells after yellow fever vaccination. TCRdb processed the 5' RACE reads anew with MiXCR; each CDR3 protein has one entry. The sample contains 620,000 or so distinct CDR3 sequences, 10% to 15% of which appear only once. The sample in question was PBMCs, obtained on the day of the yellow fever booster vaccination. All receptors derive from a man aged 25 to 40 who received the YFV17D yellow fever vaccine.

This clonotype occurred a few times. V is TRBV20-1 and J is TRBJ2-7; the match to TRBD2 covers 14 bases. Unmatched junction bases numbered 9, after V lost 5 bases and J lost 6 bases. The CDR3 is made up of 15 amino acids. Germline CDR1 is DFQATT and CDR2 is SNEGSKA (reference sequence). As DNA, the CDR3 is TGCAGTGCTCCTCGGACTAGCGGGAGGAGGTTCGAGCAGTACTTC. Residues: CSAPRTSGRRFEQYF.

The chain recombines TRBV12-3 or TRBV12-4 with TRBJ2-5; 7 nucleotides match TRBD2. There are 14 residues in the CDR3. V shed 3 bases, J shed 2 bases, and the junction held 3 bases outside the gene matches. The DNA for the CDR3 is TGTGCCAGCAGTTTGGGGGGGGAGCAAGAGACCCAGTACTTC. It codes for CASSLGGEQETQYF.

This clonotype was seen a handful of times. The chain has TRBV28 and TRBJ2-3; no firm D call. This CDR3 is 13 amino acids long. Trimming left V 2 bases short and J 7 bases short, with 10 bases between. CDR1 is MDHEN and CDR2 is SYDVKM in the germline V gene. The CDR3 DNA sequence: TGTGCCAGCAGTTTACCCACCCCGCATACGCAGTATTTT. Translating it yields CASSLPTPHTQYF.

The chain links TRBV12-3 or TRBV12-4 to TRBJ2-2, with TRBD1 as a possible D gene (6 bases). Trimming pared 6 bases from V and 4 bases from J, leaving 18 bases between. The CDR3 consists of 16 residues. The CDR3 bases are TGTGCCAGCAGCCATACAGGGCCCCTGGGCACCGGGGAGCTGTTTTTT. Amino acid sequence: CASSHTGPLGTGELFF.

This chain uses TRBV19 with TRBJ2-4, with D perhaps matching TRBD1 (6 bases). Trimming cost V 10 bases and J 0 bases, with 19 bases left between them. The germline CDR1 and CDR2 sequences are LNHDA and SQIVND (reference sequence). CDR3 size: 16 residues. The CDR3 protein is CATKPRGNLAKNIQYF. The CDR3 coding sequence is TGTGCCACCAAACCCAGGGGAAATTTAGCCAAAAACATTCAGTACTTC.

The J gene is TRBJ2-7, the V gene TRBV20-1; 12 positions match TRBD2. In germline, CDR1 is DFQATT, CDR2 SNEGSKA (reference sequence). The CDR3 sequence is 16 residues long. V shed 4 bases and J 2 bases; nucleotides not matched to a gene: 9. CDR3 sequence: CSATRGLAGETYEQYF. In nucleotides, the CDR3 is TGCAGTGCTACACGGGGACTAGCGGGCGAAACCTACGAGCAGTACTTC.